This TCR beta chain comes out of a study of CD8+ T cells in alopecia areata. Study-level background: A 6-month period off drug followed tofacitinib, which lasted 6 to 18 months.

Following RNA extraction, reverse transcription yielded cDNA that acted as the sequencing template. Sequencing used immunoSEQ multiplex PCR; TCRdb keeps in-frame clones, though not all of them. The sample includes 200,000 or so clones, roughly 60% of them seen just once. Treatment here: oral pan-JAK inhibitor, 5-10 mg twice daily. Sorting separated CD4+ and CD8+ T cells out of PBMCs. The germline V gene has CDR1 SGDLS and CDR2 YYNGEE. The length of the CDR3 is 15 residues. The germline V and J ends were trimmed by 0 bases and 3 bases, with 12 bases remaining between them. The chain joins TRBV9 to TRBJ1-2; no clear D. The sample was CD4+ T cells sorted from blood, taken at week 24, from a patient treated with tofacitinib. The clonotype comes from a human donor with alopecia areata. CDR3 in amino acids: CASSVAARPYYGYTF. DNA of the CDR3: TGTGCCAGCAGCGTAGCGGCCCGACCCTACTATGGCTACACCTTC.